This T cell receptor beta chain comes out of a study of blood T cell repertoires in COVID-19. Looking at the study overall: Acute-phase and convalescent COVID-19 samples originated in the United States, Italy and Spain.

All enrollees were roughly 18 to 90 years old and from 25 or so US areas. Membership in each cohort depended on participant-reported clinical history. Per the germline V gene, CDR1 is PRHDT and CDR2 is FYEKMQ (reference sequence). V lost 5 bases and J 8 bases, leaving 22 bases between the germline ends. The CDR3 contains 16 residues. This clone appeared a single time. Source study methods: Reference gene primer amplification in the assay estimated nucleated cell counts. Assay used: immunoSEQ multiplex PCR; TCRdb lists only in-frame clones, some missing. Clonal size and the V and J genes are those of that table, whereas D and trimming came from the DNA. This sample has under 350,000 clones, with 65% to 90% found just once.

The sample consisted of PBMCs or T cells enriched from blood (not recorded which). The V call is TRBV13, the J call TRBJ2-1; perhaps TRBD2 as D (7 bases). This clonotype was sampled from a woman aged 40 to 50 with acute COVID-19. The CDR3 here is CASSHKWRGGDYEQFF. As DNA, the CDR3 is TGTGCCAGCAGCCACAAATGGAGGGGGGGCGATTATGAGCAGTTCTTC.